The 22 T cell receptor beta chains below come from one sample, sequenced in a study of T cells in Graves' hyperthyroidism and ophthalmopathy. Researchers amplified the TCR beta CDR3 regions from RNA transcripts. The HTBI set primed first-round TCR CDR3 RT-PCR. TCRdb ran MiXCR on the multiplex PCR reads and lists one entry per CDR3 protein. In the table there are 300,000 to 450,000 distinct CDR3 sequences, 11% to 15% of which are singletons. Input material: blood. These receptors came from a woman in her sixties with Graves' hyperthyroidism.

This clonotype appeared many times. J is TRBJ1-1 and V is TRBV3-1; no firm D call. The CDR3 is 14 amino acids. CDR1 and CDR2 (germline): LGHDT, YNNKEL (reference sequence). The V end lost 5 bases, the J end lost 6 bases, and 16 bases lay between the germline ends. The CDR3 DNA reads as TGTGCCAGCAGCTCCCTGGGTGATAGGGCTGAAGCTTTCTTT. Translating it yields CASSSLGDRAEAFF.

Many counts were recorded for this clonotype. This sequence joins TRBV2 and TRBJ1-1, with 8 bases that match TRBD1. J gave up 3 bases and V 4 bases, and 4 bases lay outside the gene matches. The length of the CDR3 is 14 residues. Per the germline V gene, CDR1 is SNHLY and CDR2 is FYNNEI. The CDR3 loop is CASSATGVDTEAFF. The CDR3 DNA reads TGTGCCAGCAGTGCGACAGGGGTAGACACTGAAGCTTTCTTT.

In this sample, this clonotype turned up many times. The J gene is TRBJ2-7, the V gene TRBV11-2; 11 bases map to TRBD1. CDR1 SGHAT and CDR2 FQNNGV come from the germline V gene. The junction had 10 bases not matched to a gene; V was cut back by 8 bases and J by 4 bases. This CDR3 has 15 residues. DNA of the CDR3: TGTGCCAGCCGGATTTGGACAGGGGGCATATACGAGCAGTACTTC. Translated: CASRIWTGGIYEQYF.

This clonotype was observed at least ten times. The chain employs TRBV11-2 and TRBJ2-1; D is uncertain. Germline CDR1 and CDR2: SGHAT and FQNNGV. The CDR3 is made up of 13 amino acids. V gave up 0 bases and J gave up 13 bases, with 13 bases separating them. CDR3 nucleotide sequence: TGTGCCAGCAGCTTAGATGAGGCTCGGCCTCAGTTCTTC. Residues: CASSLDEARPQFF.

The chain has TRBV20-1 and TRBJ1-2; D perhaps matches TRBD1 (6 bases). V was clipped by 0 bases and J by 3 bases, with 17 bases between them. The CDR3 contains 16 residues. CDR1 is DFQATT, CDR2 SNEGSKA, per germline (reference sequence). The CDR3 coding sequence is TGCAGTGCTAGAGATCGTGGCAGGGGCTCTCACTATGGCTACACCTTC. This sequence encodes CSARDRGRGSHYGYTF.

The CDR3 here is CASRSGTSGNEQFF. CDR3 DNA sequence: TGTGCCAGCAGATCCGGGACTAGCGGGAATGAGCAGTTCTTC. This chain links TRBV6-1 with TRBJ2-1; TRBD2 aligns across 12 bases. Germline CDR1 MNHNS, CDR2 SASEGT. J gave up 7 bases and V 6 bases, and 4 bases lay outside the gene matches. The CDR3 sequence is 14 residues long.

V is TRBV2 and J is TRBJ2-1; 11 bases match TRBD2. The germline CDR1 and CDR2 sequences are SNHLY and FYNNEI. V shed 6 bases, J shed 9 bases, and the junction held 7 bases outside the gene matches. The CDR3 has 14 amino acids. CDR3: CASRELAGESEQFF. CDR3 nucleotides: TGTGCCAGCAGGGAACTAGCGGGAGAGAGTGAGCAGTTCTTC.

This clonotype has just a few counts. CDR3: CASSISAGQSYEQYF. CDR3 bases: TGTGCCAGTAGTATATCTGCGGGACAATCTTACGAGCAGTACTTC. This chain joins TRBV19 and TRBJ2-7; possibly TRBD1 or TRBD2 for D (6 bases each). Germline CDR1 LNHDA, CDR2 SQIVND (reference sequence). V was clipped by 2 bases and J by 4 bases, with 15 bases between them. This CDR3 has 15 residues.

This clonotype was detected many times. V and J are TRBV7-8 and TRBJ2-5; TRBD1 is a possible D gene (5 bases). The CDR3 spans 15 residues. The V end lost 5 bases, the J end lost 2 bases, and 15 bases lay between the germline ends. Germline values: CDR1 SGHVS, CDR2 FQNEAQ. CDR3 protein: CASSLGPRMQETQYF. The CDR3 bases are TGTGCCAGCAGCCTGGGGCCTCGTATGCAAGAGACCCAGTACTTC.

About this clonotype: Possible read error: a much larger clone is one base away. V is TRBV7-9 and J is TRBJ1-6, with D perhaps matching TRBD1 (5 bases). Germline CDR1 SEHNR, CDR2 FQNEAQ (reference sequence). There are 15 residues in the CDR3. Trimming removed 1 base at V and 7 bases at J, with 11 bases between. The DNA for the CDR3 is TGTGCCAGCAGCTTAGGGGGACCGAAAAATTCACCCCTCCACTTT. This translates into CASSLGGPKNSPLHF.

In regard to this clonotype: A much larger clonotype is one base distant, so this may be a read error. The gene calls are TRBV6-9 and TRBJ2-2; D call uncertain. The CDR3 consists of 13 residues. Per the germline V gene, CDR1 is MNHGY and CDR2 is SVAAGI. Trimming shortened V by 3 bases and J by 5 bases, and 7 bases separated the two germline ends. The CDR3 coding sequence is TGTGCCAGCAGTTACAGGAAAACCGGGGAGCTGTTTTTT. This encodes CASSYRKTGELFF.

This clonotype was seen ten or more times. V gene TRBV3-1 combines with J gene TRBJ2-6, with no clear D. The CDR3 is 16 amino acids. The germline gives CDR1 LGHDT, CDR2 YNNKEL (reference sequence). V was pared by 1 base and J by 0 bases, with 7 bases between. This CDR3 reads CASSQASVSGANVLTF. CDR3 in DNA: TGTGCCAGCAGCCAAGCTTCGGTCTCTGGGGCCAACGTCCTGACTTTC. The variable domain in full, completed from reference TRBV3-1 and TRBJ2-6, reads DTAVSQTPKYLVTQMGNDKSIKCEQNLGHDTMYWYKQDSKKFLKIMFSYNNKELIINETVPNRFSPKSPDKAHLNLHINSLELGDSAVYFCASSQASVSGANVLTFGAGSRLTVL.

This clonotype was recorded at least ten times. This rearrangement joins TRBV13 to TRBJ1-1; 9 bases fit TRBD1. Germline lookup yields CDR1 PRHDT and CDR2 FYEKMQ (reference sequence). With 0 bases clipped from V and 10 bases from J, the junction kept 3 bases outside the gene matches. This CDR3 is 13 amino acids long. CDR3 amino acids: CASSLGPDRGAFF. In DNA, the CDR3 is TGTGCCAGCAGCTTAGGCCCGGACAGGGGAGCTTTCTTT.

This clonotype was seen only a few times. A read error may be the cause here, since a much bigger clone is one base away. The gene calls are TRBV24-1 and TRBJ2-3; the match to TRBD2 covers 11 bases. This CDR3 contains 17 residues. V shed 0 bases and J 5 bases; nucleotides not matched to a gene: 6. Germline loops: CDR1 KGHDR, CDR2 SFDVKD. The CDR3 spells CATSDLQLAGAGDTQYF. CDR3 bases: TGTGCCACCAGTGATTTGCAACTAGCGGGAGCGGGAGATACGCAGTATTTT.

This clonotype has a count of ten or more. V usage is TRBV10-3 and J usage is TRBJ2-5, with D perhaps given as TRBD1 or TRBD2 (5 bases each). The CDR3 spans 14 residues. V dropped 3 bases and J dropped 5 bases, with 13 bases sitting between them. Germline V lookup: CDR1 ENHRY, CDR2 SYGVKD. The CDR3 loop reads CAISDGLGDETQYF. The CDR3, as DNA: TGTGCCATCAGTGACGGATTGGGGGACGAGACCCAGTACTTC.

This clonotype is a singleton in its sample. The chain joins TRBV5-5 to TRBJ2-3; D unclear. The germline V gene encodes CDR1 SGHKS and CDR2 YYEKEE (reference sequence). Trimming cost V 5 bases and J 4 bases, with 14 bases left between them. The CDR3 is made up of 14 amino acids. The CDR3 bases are TGTGCCAGCAGTTTTCAGTCCGGCGCAGATACGCAGTATTTT. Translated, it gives CASSFQSGADTQYF.

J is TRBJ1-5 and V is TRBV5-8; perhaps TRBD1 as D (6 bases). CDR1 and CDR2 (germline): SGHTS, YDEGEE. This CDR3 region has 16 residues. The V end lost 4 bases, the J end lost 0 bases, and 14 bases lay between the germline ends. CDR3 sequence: CASSPWGQYSNQPQHF. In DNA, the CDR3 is TGTGCCAGCAGCCCATGGGGGCAATATAGCAATCAGCCCCAGCATTTT.

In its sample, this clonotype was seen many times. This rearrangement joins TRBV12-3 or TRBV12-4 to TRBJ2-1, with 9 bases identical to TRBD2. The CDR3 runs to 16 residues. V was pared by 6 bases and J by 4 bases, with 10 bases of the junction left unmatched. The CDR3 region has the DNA TGTGCCAGCAGCCCTAATGCGGGAGGGCCTTACAATGAGCAGTTCTTC. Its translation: CASSPNAGGPYNEQFF.

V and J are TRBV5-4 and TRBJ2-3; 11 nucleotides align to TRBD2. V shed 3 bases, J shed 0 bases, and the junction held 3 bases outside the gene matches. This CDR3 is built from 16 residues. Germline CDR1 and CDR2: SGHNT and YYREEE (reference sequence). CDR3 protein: CASSWGLADSTDTQYF. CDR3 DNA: TGTGCCAGCAGCTGGGGACTAGCGGATAGCACAGATACGCAGTATTTT.

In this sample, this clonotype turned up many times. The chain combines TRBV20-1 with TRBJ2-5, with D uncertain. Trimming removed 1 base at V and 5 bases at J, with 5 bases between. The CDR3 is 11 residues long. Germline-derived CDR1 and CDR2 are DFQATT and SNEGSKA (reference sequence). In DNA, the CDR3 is TGCAGTGCTAGAGTGAGGGAGACCCAGTACTTC. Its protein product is CSARVRETQYF.

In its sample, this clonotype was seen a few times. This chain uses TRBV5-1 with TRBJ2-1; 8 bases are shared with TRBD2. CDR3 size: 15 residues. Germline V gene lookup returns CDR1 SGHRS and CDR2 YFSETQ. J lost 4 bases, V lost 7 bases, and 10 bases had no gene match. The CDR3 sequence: CASRGGLAGYNEQFF. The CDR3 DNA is TGCGCCAGCCGTGGGGGTCTAGCGGGTTACAATGAGCAGTTCTTC.

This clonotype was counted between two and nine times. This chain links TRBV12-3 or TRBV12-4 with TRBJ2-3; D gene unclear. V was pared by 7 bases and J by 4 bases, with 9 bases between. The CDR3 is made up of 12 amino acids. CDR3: CASNHGPDTQYF. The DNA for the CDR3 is TGTGCCAGCAACCACGGGCCAGATACGCAGTATTTT.